Below are 27 T cell receptor beta chains sequenced from a single sample in a study of blood T cell repertoires in COVID-19 (dated by TCRdb to about 2020). The protocol used for the library was the immunoSEQ multiplex PCR assay. What TCRdb holds here is the immuneACCESS table cut down to in-frame rearrangements. Part of the clones is not present; checked against another copy, under half of the missing clones reflect an unresolved V gene, and the others are unexplained. The sample table records under 450,000 clones; about 90% of these occur just once. Of the sample, 3% is held by the ten largest clones. The source material was PBMCs or T cells enriched from blood (not recorded which). These receptors came from a woman aged 30 to 39 who had recovered from COVID-19.

The rearrangement links TRBV10-2 to TRBJ1-1; D is perhaps TRBD1 (5 bases). The CDR3 length is 12 residues. Germline values: CDR1 WSHSY, CDR2 SAAADI. V lost 5 bases, J lost 7 bases, and 11 bases lay in between. CDR3 loop: CASSQPTVEAFF. The CDR3 region has the DNA TGCGCCAGCAGTCAACCGACAGTTGAAGCTTTCTTT.

This clone is a singleton in its sample. V usage is TRBV9 and J usage is TRBJ1-3; D is uncertain. Germline V CDR1 and CDR2: SGDLS, YYNGEE. The V end was cut by 0 bases, the J end by 3 bases, with 13 bases between. The CDR3 runs to 16 residues. Here the CDR3 DNA reads TGTGCCAGCAGCGTAGGGCCAGGTGGTTTTGGAAACACCATATATTTT. This translates into CASSVGPGGFGNTIYF.

The chain recombines TRBV18 with TRBJ1-6, with 8 bases matching TRBD1. CDR3 length: 13 residues. The J segment lost 11 bases and the V segment lost 4 bases, leaving 4 bases of the junction unmatched. The V gene's germline CDR1 is KGHSH and CDR2 LQKENI. CDR3 in DNA: TGTGCCAGCTCACTGGGGACAGGTCCACCCCTCCACTTT. Translation: CASSLGTGPPLHF.

The rearrangement links TRBV9 to TRBJ2-7, with TRBD1 matching over 8 bases. The CDR3 is 15 amino acids. Unmatched junction bases numbered 7, after V lost 2 bases and J lost 3 bases. Germline V gives CDR1 SGDLS, CDR2 YYNGEE. For the CDR3, the DNA is TGTGCCAGCAGCGTGTCCGCCACAGGGGGCTACGAGCAGTACTTC. Its protein is CASSVSATGGYEQYF.

The chain is built from TRBV5-1 and TRBJ1-5; 8 bases map to TRBD1. The germline V gene encodes CDR1 SGHRS and CDR2 YFSETQ. V shed 5 bases and J 1 base; nucleotides not matched to a gene: 14. The CDR3 spans 18 residues. The CDR3: CASSRQGTQRGSNQPQHF. Written as DNA, the CDR3 is TGCGCCAGCAGTCGACAGGGGACCCAGCGTGGGAGCAATCAGCCCCAGCATTTT.

This clone turned up a few times. The J gene is TRBJ1-2, the V gene TRBV29-1, with D possibly TRBD1 on 5 matching bases. V was clipped by 1 base and J by 0 bases, with 12 bases between them. Germline CDR1 is SQVTM and CDR2 is ANQGSEA. The CDR3 has 15 amino acids. The DNA of the CDR3 is TGCAGCGTTGAAGGGGGGGGAAGAACTAACTATGGCTACACCTTC. It codes for CSVEGGGRTNYGYTF.

This rearrangement joins TRBV28 to TRBJ2-3; D unclear. This CDR3 is built from 12 residues. Germline V CDR1 and CDR2: MDHEN, SYDVKM. V was shortened by 5 bases and J by 0 bases, with 3 bases between the two germline ends. CDR3: CASSTSTDTQYF. The CDR3 DNA is TGTGCCAGCAGTACTAGCACAGATACGCAGTATTTT. The full variable domain, rest sourced from reference TRBV28 and TRBJ2-3, is DVKVTQSSRYLVKRTGEKVFLECVQDMDHENMFWYRQDPGLGLRLIYFSYDVKMKEKGDIPEGYSVSREKKERFSLILESASTNQTSMYLCASSTSTDTQYFGPGTRLTVL.

The V call is TRBV30, the J call TRBJ1-2; tentative D call: TRBD1 (5 bases). The CDR3 sequence is 13 residues long. With 0 bases removed from V and 8 bases from J, the gap between germline ends came to 13 bases. In germline, CDR1 is GTSNPN, CDR2 SVGIG (reference sequence). The chain's CDR3 is CAWSVGSDTGYTF. The CDR3 DNA reads as TGTGCCTGGAGTGTCGGGTCGGACACAGGCTACACCTTC. The full variable domain, with the rest looked up from reference TRBV30 and TRBJ1-2, is SQTIHQWPATLVQPVGSPLSLECTVEGTSNPNLYWYRQAAGRGLQLLFYSVGIGQISSEVPQNLSASRPQDRQFILSSKKLLLSDSGFYLCAWSVGSDTGYTFGSGTRLTVV.

This chain links TRBV28 with TRBJ1-2; 10 bases agree with TRBD1. Unmatched junction bases numbered 6, after V lost 4 bases and J lost 4 bases. Germline V CDR1 and CDR2: MDHEN, SYDVKM. The CDR3 extends over 15 amino acids. The CDR3 coding sequence is TGTGCCAGCAGTTCAACCTGGACAGGGGGCTATGGCTACACCTTC. It codes for CASSSTWTGGYGYTF.

The chain uses TRBV6-1 and TRBJ1-6, with D possibly being TRBD1 (5 bases). Germline V lookup: CDR1 MNHNS, CDR2 SASEGT. This CDR3 comprises 15 residues. V lost 2 bases to trimming and J lost 7 bases, with 12 bases between them. CDR3 nucleotide sequence: TGTGCCAGCAGTGAACTCGGGGGGAAGAATTCACCCCTCCACTTT. It specifies CASSELGGKNSPLHF.

V is TRBV3-1 (or the pseudogene TRBV3-2) and J is TRBJ1-1; a possible D gene is TRBD1 (6 bases). Germline CDR1 LGHDT, CDR2 YNNKEL (reference sequence). Trimming cost V 4 bases and J 1 base, with 10 bases left between them. The CDR3 loop spans 14 amino acids. The DNA for the CDR3 is TGTGCCAGCAGCCCGCTGGGACAGAACACTGAAGCTTTCTTT. This gives the protein CASSPLGQNTEAFF.

V gene TRBV9 combines with J gene TRBJ2-5, with TRBD2 matching 9 bases. The CDR3 covers 17 residues. The ends lost 3 bases at V and 5 bases at J; junction bases unmatched: 14. Germline V gene lookup returns CDR1 SGDLS and CDR2 YYNGEE. The CDR3 reads CASSEPTGTSRMETQYF. CDR3 nucleotide sequence: TGTGCCAGCAGCGAACCGACCGGGACTAGCAGGATGGAGACCCAGTACTTC. The full variable domain, its missing parts supplied by reference TRBV9 and TRBJ2-5, is DSGVTQTPKHLITATGQRVTLRCSPRSGDLSVYWYQQSLDQGLQFLIQYYNGEERAKGNILERFSAQQFPDLHSELNLSSLELGDSALYFCASSEPTGTSRMETQYFGPGTRLLVL.

In the case of this clone: Other DNA sequences in this specimen translate into the identical CDR3. The chain couples TRBV3-1 (or the pseudogene TRBV3-2) to TRBJ1-4; D remains unclear. Germline CDR1 reads LGHDT; CDR2 reads YNNKEL (reference sequence). The CDR3 extends over 15 amino acids. The germline V and J ends were trimmed by 0 bases and 8 bases, with 13 bases remaining between them. This CDR3 is CASSQDLGREEKLFF. In DNA form, the CDR3 reads TGTGCCAGCAGCCAAGATCTAGGGAGAGAGGAAAAACTGTTTTTT.

This rearrangement joins TRBV28 to TRBJ2-3; 11 nucleotides match TRBD2. Trimming removed 5 bases from V and 0 bases from J; junction bases left unmatched: 4. Germline loops: CDR1 MDHEN, CDR2 SYDVKM. This CDR3 has 16 residues. This CDR3 is CASSPGLAGSTDTQYF. For the CDR3, the DNA is TGTGCCAGCAGTCCCGGACTAGCGGGCAGCACAGATACGCAGTATTTT. Full variable domain (outside the CDR3, taken from reference TRBV28 and TRBJ2-3): DVKVTQSSRYLVKRTGEKVFLECVQDMDHENMFWYRQDPGLGLRLIYFSYDVKMKEKGDIPEGYSVSREKKERFSLILESASTNQTSMYLCASSPGLAGSTDTQYFGPGTRLTVL.

The CDR3 sequence is CASSLGTGGLETQYF. CDR3 DNA sequence: TGTGCCAGCAGTCTAGGGACAGGGGGCTTGGAGACCCAGTACTTC. The rearrangement uses TRBV28 and TRBJ2-5; 12 nucleotides line up with TRBD1. CDR1 MDHEN and CDR2 SYDVKM come from the germline V gene. Trimming at V came to 5 bases and at J to 5 bases, leaving 6 bases not matched to a gene. The CDR3 spans 15 residues.

The chain links TRBV19 to TRBJ2-2; D is perhaps TRBD2 (6 bases). V dropped 4 bases and J dropped 0 bases, with 9 bases sitting between them. The CDR3 consists of 15 residues. The germline V gene has CDR1 LNHDA and CDR2 SQIVND (reference sequence). CDR3 residues: CASSRRGANTGELFF. The CDR3 nucleotides are TGTGCCAGTAGTAGGCGGGGAGCGAACACCGGGGAGCTGTTTTTT.

The rearrangement uses TRBV13 and TRBJ2-1, with D possibly being TRBD1 (6 bases). V lost 1 base and J 6 bases, leaving 10 bases between the germline ends. The CDR3 extends over 14 amino acids. The V gene's germline CDR1 is PRHDT and CDR2 FYEKMQ (reference sequence). DNA for the CDR3: TGTGCCAGCAGCTTAGCGACAGGTTCCAATGAGCAGTTCTTC. Protein product: CASSLATGSNEQFF.

The chain is built from TRBV9 and TRBJ2-3, with D possibly being TRBD2 (5 bases). Germline V lookup: CDR1 SGDLS, CDR2 YYNGEE. This CDR3 comprises 15 residues. Trimming removed 0 bases at V and 1 base at J, with 9 bases between. The chain's CDR3 is CASSVGISGTDTQYF. Here the CDR3 DNA reads TGTGCCAGCAGCGTAGGTATTAGCGGCACAGATACGCAGTATTTT.

As DNA, the CDR3 is TGTGCCAGCAGCTCTTCTCAGGCGGACTTCACAGATACGCAGTATTTT. Translation gives CASSSSQADFTDTQYF. The V gene is TRBV5-8, the J gene TRBJ2-3; TRBD2 might be the D (5 bases). Trimming removed 3 bases at V and 2 bases at J, with 16 bases between. The CDR3 spans 16 residues. CDR1 is SGHTS and CDR2 is YDEGEE in the germline V gene. Complete variable domain (other parts from reference TRBV5-8 and TRBJ2-3): EAGVTQSPTHLIKTRGQQATLRCSPISGHTSVYWYQQALGLGLQFLLWYDEGEERNRGNFPPRFSGRQFPNYSSELNVNALELEDSALYLCASSSSQADFTDTQYFGPGTRLTVL.

The rearrangement uses TRBV21-1 and TRBJ1-2. TRBV21-1 is classified as a pseudogene. CDR3 length: 14 amino acids. This CDR3 is CASSKTARYYGYTF. DNA of the CDR3: TGTGCCAGCAGCAAAACGGCGCGGTACTATGGCTACACCTTC.

The chain couples TRBV20-1 to TRBJ1-4; D not resolved. The length of the CDR3 is 20 residues. With 3 bases removed from V and 0 bases from J, the gap between germline ends came to 26 bases. Germline V lookup: CDR1 DFQATT, CDR2 SNEGSKA (reference sequence). The CDR3 region has the DNA TGCAGTGCTAGTACGGGTAAGTGGGTAGGCGGAGTTGCAACTAATGAAAAACTGTTTTTT. Translating it yields CSASTGKWVGGVATNEKLFF.

V gene TRBV7-3 combines with J gene TRBJ1-1, with a weak D call TRBD1 (5 bases). V lost 1 base and J lost 3, with 9 bases in between. The CDR3 runs to 14 residues. Germline loops: CDR1 SGHTA, CDR2 FQGTGA. CDR3 sequence: CASSLMRGDTEAFF. The CDR3 nucleotides are TGTGCCAGCAGCTTAATGCGGGGGGACACTGAAGCTTTCTTT. The whole variable domain, remainder taken from reference TRBV7-3 and TRBJ1-1, is GAGVSQTPSNKVTEKGKYVELRCDPISGHTALYWYRQSLGQGPEFLIYFQGTGAADDSGLPNDRFFAVRPEGSVSTLKIQRTERGDSAVYLCASSLMRGDTEAFFGQGTRLTVV.

This chain uses TRBV11-3 with TRBJ2-3, with 7 positions matching TRBD1. V lost 0 bases and J lost 1; bases outside the gene matches: 4. There are 16 residues in the CDR3. The germline CDR1 and CDR2 sequences are SGHNT and YENEEA. Here the CDR3 DNA reads TGTGCCAGCAGCTTAGATACTGGACAGGGCACAGATACGCAGTATTTT. Amino acids: CASSLDTGQGTDTQYF.

The chain has TRBV6-5 and TRBJ2-3; 8 positions match TRBD2. The V gene's germline CDR1 is MNHEY and CDR2 SVGAGI. Trimming at V came to 6 bases and at J to 2 bases, leaving 7 bases not matched to a gene. The CDR3 extends over 15 amino acids. DNA for the CDR3: TGTGCCAGCAGCTCTATAGCGGGGCCCACAGATACGCAGTATTTT. It translates to CASSSIAGPTDTQYF.

J is TRBJ2-3 and V is TRBV7-9, with 15 bases lining up with TRBD2. Germline V gives CDR1 SEHNR, CDR2 FQNEAQ (reference sequence). Trimming took 4 bases from V and 1 from J; bases not matched to a gene: 6. The CDR3 consists of 18 residues. The CDR3 protein is CASSYLRTSGRGTDTQYF. The CDR3 bases are TGTGCCAGCAGCTATTTGAGGACTAGCGGGAGGGGCACAGATACGCAGTATTTT.

Here the CDR3 reads CASSISVQSNQPQHF. In DNA, the CDR3 is TGTGCCAGTAGTATTAGCGTGCAGTCGAATCAGCCCCAGCATTTT. The chain is built from TRBV19 and TRBJ1-5; no clear D. V lost 3 bases, J lost 4 bases, and 13 bases lay in between. The germline CDR1 and CDR2 sequences are LNHDA and SQIVND (reference sequence). The CDR3 has 15 residues.

The chain recombines TRBV7-8 with TRBJ2-7; 8 bases are a match to TRBD2. Per the germline V gene, CDR1 is SGHVS and CDR2 is FQNEAQ. The CDR3 runs to 16 residues. After removal of 0 bases from V and 1 base from J, the junction contained 5 bases not matched to a gene. The CDR3, as DNA: TGTGCCAGCAGCTTAGCACGGGGGGGCCCGTCCTACGAGCAGTACTTC. Translating gives CASSLARGGPSYEQYF.